The next 2 T cell receptor beta chains were all read from a single sample in a study of Tregs in tolerant kidney transplant recipients. Libraries were prepared by immunoSEQ multiplex PCR; TCRdb keeps only in-frame clonotypes and omits some of them. This sample has 75,000 to 95,000 clones; approximately 94% occur once, and the top ten carry roughly 5%. Sequenced: CD8+ T cells from blood. These receptors all come from a human donor in good health.

This chain joins TRBV6-1 and TRBJ2-2, with a tentative D call TRBD1 (6 bases). V lost 7 bases, J lost 1 base, and 13 bases lay in between. The CDR3 covers 15 residues. The V gene's germline CDR1 is MNHNS and CDR2 SASEGT. The CDR3 coding sequence is TGTGCCAGCATCGCCGGGACAAGGAACACCGGGGAGCTGTTTTTT. Its protein product is CASIAGTRNTGELFF.

In DNA, the CDR3 is TGTGCCAGCAGTCCGACTAGCGGGAGCTCCTACGAGCAGTACTTC. Translating it yields CASSPTSGSSYEQYF. This chain joins TRBV27 and TRBJ2-7; TRBD2 matches 12 bases. Germline CDR1 is MNHEY and CDR2 is SMNVEV (reference sequence). V trimming: 5 bases; J trimming: 0 bases; junction bases outside the gene matches: 2. The CDR3 runs to 15 residues.